This T cell receptor (beta chain) was sequenced during a study of blood T cell repertoires in COVID-19 (dated by TCRdb to about 2020). In terms of the full investigation: Collaborator samples came from the United States, Italy and Spain and covered acute and convalescent phases of COVID-19. The prospective study material was composed of cDNA or gDNA derived from T cells, B-cell-depleted T cells, or PBMCs. Deeply sampled blood TCRbeta repertoires from subjects exposed to, actively infected with, or recovered from COVID-19 were included in the dataset. The repertoires were made available in a free public database intended to serve as a resource for research on the immune response to SARS-CoV-2. The samples were drawn from the first 160 participants of the ongoing ImmuneRACE study and from 1,254 subjects provided by 6 global collaborators. Nearly every sample came with metadata listing a de-identified subject ID, COVID-19 status, age in years and sex. Where available, HLA class I and class II types were obtained from metadata supplied by the sample provider rather than from assay-based typing.

TCRbeta CDR3 regions were amplified from genomic DNA using the immunoSEQ Assay, a bias-controlled multiplex PCR. As for how the authors treated the data: The number of nucleated cells in each sample was estimated by amplification of reference gene primers within the assay. Sequence reads were collapsed and filtered to measure the absolute abundance of every unique TCRbeta CDR3 rearrangement. For each sample, productive Simpson clonality was calculated as the square root of Simpson's diversity index across productive rearrangements. In TCRdb, the immuneACCESS table is reduced to in-frame sequences with V and J assigned. These tables do not hold every clone; where another copy was compared, an unresolved V gene accounts for under half, and the others remain unexplained. V and J calls and clone size are given by that table; D and trimming were obtained from the DNA. This sample lists just over 95,000 clones; roughly nine tenths were detected once. The ten largest clones capture less than 2% of the sample.

V is shortened by 3 bases, J by 4 bases, and the region joining them spans 16 bases. In the germline V gene, CDR1 corresponds to SGDLS and CDR2 to YYNGEE. There are 15 amino acids in the CDR3, from cysteine to phenylalanine inclusive. CDR3 DNA is the only sequence kept; it has 45 bases, read in frame from the first base. The collaborating institutions used their own protocols to collect whole blood in K2EDTA tubes. For TCRbeta analysis, collaborators shipped samples in one of three forms: frozen whole blood, isolated PBMCs, or DNA extracted from either of those sample types. On this clone itself: Its antigen specificity is not known. It has no much larger one-base neighbor in the sample; base qualities were not kept.

What the research found in general, with its limitations: How much clinical and demographic metadata was included differed by source and by participant, and the metadata was provided uncurated.

What was sequenced was peripheral blood. The origin of this receptor is a man aged 60-69 years with acute or convalescent COVID-19. Recombination joined TRBV9 with TRBJ2-5; the D gene is perhaps TRBD2, on 6 matching bases. This receptor has the CDR3 CASSANLAPPETQYF. The nucleotide sequence is given as TGTGCCAGCAGCGCAAATCTAGCGCCCCCAGAGACCCAGTACTTC.